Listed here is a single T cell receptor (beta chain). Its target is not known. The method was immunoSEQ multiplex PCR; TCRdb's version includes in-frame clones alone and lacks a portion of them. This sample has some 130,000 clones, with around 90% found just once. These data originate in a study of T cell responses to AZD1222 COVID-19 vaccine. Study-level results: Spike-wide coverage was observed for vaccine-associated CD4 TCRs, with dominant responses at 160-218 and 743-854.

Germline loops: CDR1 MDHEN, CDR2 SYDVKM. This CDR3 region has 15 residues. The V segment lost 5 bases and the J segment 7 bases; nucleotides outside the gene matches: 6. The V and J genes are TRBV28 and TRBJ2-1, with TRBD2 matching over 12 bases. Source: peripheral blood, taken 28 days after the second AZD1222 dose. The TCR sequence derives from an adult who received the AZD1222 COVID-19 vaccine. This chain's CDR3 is CASSTGLAGRNEQFF. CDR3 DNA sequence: TGTGCCAGCAGTACCGGACTAGCGGGAAGGAATGAGCAGTTCTTC. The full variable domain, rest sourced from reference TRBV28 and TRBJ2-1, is DVKVTQSSRYLVKRTGEKVFLECVQDMDHENMFWYRQDPGLGLRLIYFSYDVKMKEKGDIPEGYSVSREKKERFSLILESASTNQTSMYLCASSTGLAGRNEQFFGPGTRLTVL.